These 28 T cell receptor beta chains originate from one sample sequenced in a study of cytomegalovirus exposure and HLA in healthy donors. PCR was performed using 60 Vbeta and 13 Jbeta primers. Data came from immunoSEQ multiplex PCR; TCRdb stores just in-frame clones and leaves some out. The repertoire holds some 100,000 clones, with 62% as singletons. The sample comprised PBMCs. Receptors were obtained from a woman under 40 in good health and CMV-seropositive.

V is TRBV5-5 and J is TRBJ2-5; D not resolved. V lost 4 bases and J lost 2, with 12 bases in between. The CDR3 is made up of 14 amino acids. Germline lookup yields CDR1 SGHKS and CDR2 YYEKEE (reference sequence). The CDR3 protein is CASSPVVTQETQYF. CDR3 DNA: TGTGCCAGCAGCCCCGTGGTGACTCAAGAGACCCAGTACTTC.

The gene calls are TRBV11-2 and TRBJ2-1; a possible D gene is TRBD1 (6 bases). Trimming shortened V by 5 bases and J by 8 bases, and 16 bases separated the two germline ends. Germline V gene lookup returns CDR1 SGHAT and CDR2 FQNNGV. The CDR3 length is 14 residues. Here the CDR3 reads CASSVIQGNDEQFF. In nucleotides, the CDR3 is TGTGCCAGCAGCGTGATACAGGGTAATGATGAGCAGTTCTTC. Using reference TRBV11-2 and TRBJ2-1 for the parts outside the CDR3, the full variable domain is EAGVAQSPRYKIIEKRQSVAFWCNPISGHATLYWYQQILGQGPKLLIQFQNNGVVDDSQLPKDRFSAERLKGVDSTLKIQPAKLEDSAVYLCASSVIQGNDEQFFGPGTRLTVL.

The chain uses TRBV19 and TRBJ1-2, with TRBD1 matching 8 bases. The CDR3 runs to 17 residues. V trimming: 5 bases; J trimming: 4 bases; junction bases outside the gene matches: 15. Germline loops: CDR1 LNHDA, CDR2 SQIVND (reference sequence). CDR3 DNA sequence: TGTGCCAGTAGTCCACAGGGAGGACAGGGACCCATCTATGGCTACACCTTC. Translated, it gives CASSPQGGQGPIYGYTF.

The rearrangement joins TRBV6-6 to TRBJ1-5; 8 bases map to TRBD1. J was trimmed by 3 bases and V by 0 bases; bases with no gene match: 4. This CDR3 is 16 amino acids long. CDR1 is MNHNY and CDR2 is SVGAGI in the germline V gene (reference sequence). The CDR3 protein is CASSYSGDRYNQPQHF. The CDR3 DNA sequence: TGTGCCAGCAGTTACTCAGGGGACAGGTACAATCAGCCCCAGCATTTT.

J is TRBJ2-6 and V is TRBV5-1, with D perhaps matching TRBD1 (5 bases). V was trimmed by 2 bases and J by 0 bases, leaving 9 bases between them. The V gene's germline CDR1 is SGHRS and CDR2 YFSETQ. This CDR3 has 16 amino acids. DNA for the CDR3: TGCGCCAGCAGCTTTGGACACCTCTCTGGGGCCAACGTCCTGACTTTC. Translation gives CASSFGHLSGANVLTF.

This chain connects TRBV7-9 to TRBJ1-1; 9 positions match TRBD1. Germline V CDR1 and CDR2: SEHNR, FQNEAQ (reference sequence). The CDR3 spans 14 residues. V lost 2 bases to trimming and J lost 7 bases; unmatched junction nucleotides: 5. The CDR3 loop reads CASSLRTGVCEAFF. The CDR3 region has the DNA TGTGCCAGCAGCTTAAGGACAGGGGTCTGTGAAGCTTTCTTT.

This chain joins TRBV4-1 and TRBJ2-5; 9 nucleotides match TRBD2. CDR1 MGHRA and CDR2 YSYEKL come from the germline V gene. The CDR3 is 15 amino acids. V was clipped by 4 bases and J by 4 bases; unmatched bases: 7. CDR3 loop: CASSPWSGGIETQYF. The CDR3 DNA sequence: TGCGCCAGCAGCCCCTGGAGCGGGGGGATAGAGACCCAGTACTTC.

The rearrangement uses TRBV14 and TRBJ1-1; 7 bases match TRBD1. The CDR3 extends over 14 amino acids. With V trimmed by 4 bases and J by 5 bases, 7 bases remained unmatched. Germline V gives CDR1 SGHDN, CDR2 FVKESK. Here the CDR3 reads CASSLIQQGTEAFF. The CDR3 bases are TGTGCCAGCAGCCTGATACAACAGGGGACTGAAGCTTTCTTT.

The sample holds a few counts of this clone. This chain uses TRBV6-4 with TRBJ1-5; D is possibly TRBD1 (5 bases). Germline CDR1 is MRHNA and CDR2 is SNTAGT. The CDR3 loop spans 14 amino acids. Trimming pared 3 bases from V and 2 bases from J, leaving 8 bases between. CDR3 DNA sequence: TGTGCCAGCAGTGAGACAGTTGGCAATCAGCCCCAGCATTTT. Translation: CASSETVGNQPQHF.

The chain is built from TRBV7-2 and TRBJ2-7, with 12 bases that match TRBD2. The CDR3 extends over 15 amino acids. V dropped 5 bases and J dropped 6; count of bases not matched to a gene: 8. The germline V gene has CDR1 SGHTA and CDR2 FQGNSA. The CDR3 DNA reads as TGTGCCAGCAGCGTCAGGCTAGCGGGGGGGCCCGAGCAGTACTTC. Encoded protein: CASSVRLAGGPEQYF. The full variable domain, rest sourced from reference TRBV7-2 and TRBJ2-7, is GAGVSQSPSNKVTEKGKDVELRCDPISGHTALYWYRQSLGQGLEFLIYFQGNSAPDKSGLPSDRFSAERTGGSVSTLTIQRTQQEDSAVYLCASSVRLAGGPEQYFGPGTRLTVT.

In DNA, the CDR3 is TGTGCCACCAGCAGAGCCGGACAGGGTGAAGCTTTCTTT. As protein: CATSRAGQGEAFF. The chain recombines TRBV15 with TRBJ1-1; 8 bases fit TRBD1. The ends lost 1 base at V and 7 bases at J; junction bases unmatched: 2. CDR1 is LNHNV, CDR2 YYDKDF, per germline (reference sequence). The CDR3 length is 13 residues.

The chain employs TRBV19 and TRBJ2-7; the D gene is possibly TRBD1 (6 bases). Germline V lookup: CDR1 LNHDA, CDR2 SQIVND (reference sequence). This CDR3 is 13 amino acids long. Deletions cut 4 bases from V and 6 bases from J, with 13 bases between. The CDR3 protein is CASSNQGQFEQYF. The DNA of the CDR3 is TGTGCCAGTAGTAACCAGGGGCAGTTCGAGCAGTACTTC.

V is TRBV19 and J is TRBJ1-5; D is undetermined. Germline V gives CDR1 LNHDA, CDR2 SQIVND (reference sequence). CDR3 size: 13 residues. V dropped 6 bases and J dropped 2 bases, with 8 bases sitting between them. Here the CDR3 DNA reads TGTGCCAGTAGCCTCGTCGGCAATCAGCCCCAGCATTTT. Translation: CASSLVGNQPQHF.

The gene calls are TRBV7-9 and TRBJ1-2, with D maybe TRBD1 (5 bases). The germline V gene encodes CDR1 SEHNR and CDR2 FQNEAQ (reference sequence). The CDR3 extends over 13 amino acids. The ends were cut back, 5 bases at V and 2 bases at J, with 9 bases in the middle. The CDR3 loop reads CASSRGLNYGYTF. The DNA of the CDR3 is TGTGCCAGCAGCCGGGGACTAAACTATGGCTACACCTTC.

This rearrangement joins TRBV28 to TRBJ2-6, with a weak D call TRBD1 (6 bases). CDR3 length equals 14 residues. With 5 bases removed from V and 15 bases from J, the gap between germline ends came to 20 bases. Germline assignment: CDR1 MDHEN and CDR2 SYDVKM. This CDR3 reads CASSLPTQGQGLTF. The CDR3 region has the DNA TGTGCCAGCAGTCTACCGACACAGGGCCAAGGCCTGACTTTC.

The chain has TRBV9 and TRBJ2-2; 13 bases are a match to TRBD2. Looked up from germline, CDR1 is SGDLS and CDR2 is YYNGEE. This CDR3 region has 17 residues. V trimming: 3 bases; J trimming: 5 bases; junction bases outside the gene matches: 7. CDR3 in DNA: TGTGCCAGCAGCGAACGACTAGCGGGGGGCCTAACCGGGGAGCTGTTTTTT. Encoded protein: CASSERLAGGLTGELFF.

This chain links TRBV5-1 with TRBJ1-2, with 7 bases lining up with TRBD1. From germline, CDR1 is SGHRS and CDR2 YFSETQ. V shed 5 bases and J 10 bases; nucleotides not matched to a gene: 17. This CDR3 is built from 15 residues. The CDR3 DNA sequence: TGCGCCAGCAGGATGGGCCCCGGGACAGAAATATCCTACACCTTC. It is translated as CASRMGPGTEISYTF.

This clone was found a few times. J is TRBJ2-3 and V is TRBV5-1, with a possible D match to TRBD2 (5 bases). This CDR3 has 13 residues. V lost 4 bases and J 1 base, leaving 7 bases between the germline ends. Germline CDR1 reads SGHRS; CDR2 reads YFSETQ. CDR3 bases: TGCGCCAGCAGCAGGACTGGCACAGATACGCAGTATTTT. Translated: CASSRTGTDTQYF.

The chain has TRBV6-5 and TRBJ2-7, with 8 bases fitting TRBD2. This CDR3 has 14 amino acids. Germline-derived CDR1 and CDR2 are MNHEY and SVGAGI. The ends lost 4 bases at V and 4 bases at J; junction bases unmatched: 6. The CDR3 protein is CASSLGAGGYEQYF. In nucleotides, the CDR3 is TGTGCCAGCAGTTTAGGGGCGGGGGGTTACGAGCAGTACTTC.

This clone was detected a few times. The chain joins TRBV27 to TRBJ1-6; no definite D call. Trimming shortened V by 2 bases and J by 10 bases, and 9 bases separated the two germline ends. The CDR3 runs 13 residues. Germline CDR1 and CDR2: MNHEY and SMNVEV (reference sequence). CDR3 DNA: TGTGCCAGCAGTTTAGACATTCGGTCACCCCTCCACTTT. This gives the protein CASSLDIRSPLHF.

The V call is TRBV4-1, the J call TRBJ2-2, with TRBD1 matching over 8 bases. This CDR3 region has 16 residues. From germline, CDR1 is MGHRA and CDR2 YSYEKL. V shed 3 bases and J 3 bases; nucleotides not matched to a gene: 6. The CDR3 DNA follows: TGCGCCAGCAGCCACGGACAGGGATCGGACACCGGGGAGCTGTTTTTT. Its protein is CASSHGQGSDTGELFF.

The V gene is TRBV2, the J gene TRBJ2-3; 8 positions match TRBD1. The germline gives CDR1 SNHLY, CDR2 FYNNEI. CDR3 length: 15 residues. V shed 4 bases and J 2 bases; nucleotides not matched to a gene: 5. This CDR3 reads CASSGDRTITDTQYF. DNA for the CDR3: TGTGCCAGCAGTGGGGACAGGACTATCACAGATACGCAGTATTTT.

The chain is built from TRBV5-6 and TRBJ1-1, with a weak D call TRBD1 (5 bases). This CDR3 region has 14 residues. From germline, CDR1 is SGHDT and CDR2 YYEEEE. V lost 4 bases to trimming and J lost 8 bases, with 18 bases between them. The CDR3 loop reads CASSQDWQGGEAFF. In DNA, the CDR3 is TGTGCCAGCAGCCAAGATTGGCAGGGAGGCGAAGCTTTCTTT.

This clone has only a few counts. CDR3 bases: TGCAGCGTTGTTGTATTGGGGCAACGGGGGGGAGGCTACACCTTC. It yields the protein CSVVVLGQRGGGYTF. The rearrangement joins TRBV29-1 to TRBJ1-2; perhaps TRBD1 as D (5 bases). This CDR3 has 15 residues. V gave up 4 bases and J gave up 8 bases, with 23 bases separating them. Germline CDR1 SQVTM, CDR2 ANQGSEA.

The chain recombines TRBV10-3 with TRBJ2-5; D remains ambiguous. V was clipped by 4 bases and J by 3 bases, with 9 bases between them. This CDR3 has 13 residues. Germline-derived CDR1 and CDR2 are ENHRY and SYGVKD. Here the CDR3 reads CAISVEPKETQYF. The DNA of the CDR3 is TGTGCCATCAGTGTCGAACCTAAAGAGACCCAGTACTTC.

In regard to this clone: The same CDR3 is also encoded by other DNA sequences in this sample. The chain combines TRBV19 with TRBJ1-1; 9 bases map to TRBD1. The CDR3 covers 13 residues. Trimming cost V 4 bases and J 14 bases; bases outside gene matches: 11. Germline CDR1 reads LNHDA; CDR2 reads SQIVND (reference sequence). The CDR3 nucleotides read TGTGCCAGTAGTAAACAGGGGGCAACTGAGGCCTTCTTT. Translating it yields CASSKQGATEAFF.

This clone came up a few times. J is TRBJ1-2 and V is TRBV28, with D maybe TRBD1 (6 bases). Germline V lookup: CDR1 MDHEN, CDR2 SYDVKM. The CDR3 loop spans 15 amino acids. The V gene lost 6 bases and the J gene lost 3 bases, with 17 bases spanning the gap. The CDR3 DNA sequence: TGTGCCAGCAGCCCATACGGGACAACACACTATGGCTACACCTTC. Its translation: CASSPYGTTHYGYTF.

The chain has TRBV5-6 and TRBJ2-5; D not resolved. The V end lost 1 base, the J end lost 5 bases, and 3 bases lay between the germline ends. This CDR3 is built from 11 residues. Looked up from germline, CDR1 is SGHDT and CDR2 is YYEEEE. The CDR3 nucleotides read TGTGCCAGCAGCTTGTATGAGACCCAGTACTTC. It is translated as CASSLYETQYF.